This section outlines one TCR beta chain sequence together with its context. Its antigen is still unknown. The germline gives CDR1 SGHKS, CDR2 YYEKEE (reference sequence). The V gene lost 2 bases and the J gene lost 15 bases, with 21 bases spanning the gap. The CDR3 has 14 residues. This entry is derived from a study of T-cell reconstitution after alpha-beta-depleted transplantation in children. Study-wide results and limits: The origin of high day-60 TCRbeta diversity in some patients lay in surviving recipient T cells and thymic progenitors. Reported findings indicate that, about two months after transplant, alpha-beta T cells came from several hundred expanded clones, which were derived from non-depleted graft cells. After one year, T-cell counts and TCRbeta diversity mostly came from new T cells.

It was with unique molecular identifiers that the TCRbeta library was prepared. TCRdb re-analysed the PCR reads in MiXCR, keeping a single row per CDR3 protein. The sample has 250,000 to 400,000 distinct CDR3 sequences, approximately 23% seen once. Here the sequenced sample was PBMCs, mostly from graft donor cells, taken 180 days after TCRalphabeta/CD19-depleted stem cell transplant. This chain joins TRBV5-5 and TRBJ2-1; D may be TRBD2 (5 bases). The sequence derives from a male patient aged 10 to 17 who had a stem cell transplant for acute lymphoblastic leukemia, so the T cells may come from the graft donor. The CDR3 coding sequence is TGTGCCAGCAGCTTCCGTCTAGCTCCCGGAAAGACGTTCTTC. This codes for CASSFRLAPGKTFF.